This is a list of T cell receptor beta chains from one sample in a study of blood T cell repertoires in COVID-19. The data were produced by immunoSEQ multiplex PCR, yet TCRdb's version contains in-frame clones alone and is incomplete. This table has about 300,000 clones, about 90% appearing once. Material: peripheral blood. Receptors originate from a woman in her 30s with COVID-19, enrolled during active disease. Both conserved end residues are part of each CDR3. Fields, in order: J gene, V gene, CDR3 protein.

TRBJ1-2 | TRBV19 | CASSIGAGPPPNGYTF
TRBJ2-4 | TRBV19 | CASRILGGLRLAGTKNIQYF
TRBJ2-1 | TRBV5-1 | CASSPGTVNNEQFF
TRBJ2-2 | TRBV4-1 | CASSKDPGQLGANTGELFF
TRBJ2-7 | TRBV20-1 | CSASGTSGGGFSYEQYF
TRBJ1-2 | TRBV28 | CASSLKPNYGYTF
TRBJ1-5 | TRBV4-2 | CASSPLGGVQPQHF
TRBJ1-4 | TRBV7-2 | CASSFSTGMEKLFF
TRBJ1-1 | TRBV27 | CASSLVGSHEAFF
TRBJ2-7 | TRBV9 | CASSVEGSGVYEQYF
TRBJ1-2 | TRBV5-5 | CASSLPGDSYGYTF
TRBJ1-4 | TRBV2 | CASSEAGQGLGEKLFF
TRBJ1-5 | TRBV5-4 | CASSLWPGMQPQHF
TRBJ1-6 | TRBV11-2 | CASSLYGRNSPLHF
TRBJ1-4 | TRBV6-5 | CASRRDEKLFF
TRBJ2-7 | TRBV7-6 | CASSKTNTGPTYEQYF
TRBJ1-1 | TRBV12-3/TRBV12-4 | CASSSGGTEAFF
TRBJ1-2 | TRBV5-1 | CASRGEDYGYTF
TRBJ2-2 | TRBV7-9 | CASSPQVTTNTGELFF
TRBJ1-5 | TRBV19 | CASRSSQVNQPQHF
TRBJ1-5 | TRBV5-3 | CARSLGHHTKPQHF
TRBJ1-2 | TRBV24-1 | CATSDPNRGGYTF
TRBJ2-1 | TRBV7-3 | CASSLTRTGYNEQFF
TRBJ2-1 | TRBV11-2 | CASSLGTSGSLYNEQFF
TRBJ1-5 | TRBV20-1 | CSASQTGRRNQPQHF
TRBJ1-1 | TRBV2 | CASSLDRNTEAFF
TRBJ2-2 | TRBV5-5 | CASSLPQGIETGELFF
TRBJ1-6 | TRBV6-5 | CASSYSRDRGNSPLHF
TRBJ2-7 | TRBV5-1 | CASSFQGQGSEQYF
TRBJ2-3 | TRBV5-4 | CASSPPGLAGTDTQYF
TRBJ2-2 | TRBV7-6 | CASSITGLNTGELFF
TRBJ1-2 | TRBV19 | CASMKRGPNGYTF